Below are 21 T cell receptor beta chains sequenced from a single sample in a study of early stage breast cancer tumors. Using immunoSEQ multiplex PCR, the repertoire was profiled, and TCRdb retains in-frame clones only, with some absent. The data show over 20,000 clones, roughly two thirds seen once. Material: breast tumor tissue. The source is a person in their 60s with breast cancer.

This clone is medium-sized. The chain has TRBV5-1 and TRBJ1-1; D is undetermined. Trimming removed 4 bases from V and 4 bases from J, with 17 bases in between. Germline V gene data show CDR1 as SGHRS and CDR2 as YFSETQ. The length of the CDR3 is 15 residues. The CDR3: CASSLSPGVGTEAFF. The CDR3 coding sequence is TGCGCCAGCAGCCTCTCGCCCGGGGTGGGCACTGAAGCTTTCTTT.

This clone turned up a few times. The chain uses TRBV2 and TRBJ2-7; the D gene is possibly TRBD1 (6 bases). In germline, CDR1 is SNHLY, CDR2 FYNNEI. Trimming removed 5 bases at V and 3 bases at J, with 17 bases between. The CDR3 runs to 15 residues. DNA of the CDR3: TGTGCCAGCAGTCTGAGGGGCAGGGGCAACTACGAGCAGTACTTC. Its translation: CASSLRGRGNYEQYF. The variable domain in full, completed from reference TRBV2 and TRBJ2-7, reads EPEVTQTPSHQVTQMGQEVILRCVPISNHLYFYWYRQILGQKVEFLVSFYNNEISEKSEIFDDQFSVERPDGSNFTLKIRSTKLEDSAMYFCASSLRGRGNYEQYFGPGTRLTVT.

This chain links TRBV2 with TRBJ1-4, with D perhaps matching TRBD1 (6 bases). Germline V CDR1 and CDR2: SNHLY, FYNNEI. Between the trimmed V and J ends, which lost 7 bases and 7 bases, there was a span of 10 bases. This CDR3 spans 12 amino acids. The CDR3, as DNA: TGTGCCAGCATCCAGGGGTCTGAAAAACTGTTTTTT. Its protein is CASIQGSEKLFF.

This chain uses TRBV14 with TRBJ2-3; TRBD2 agrees at 9 bases. The germline V gene encodes CDR1 SGHDN and CDR2 FVKESK. CDR3 length: 15 amino acids. The junction had 3 bases not matched to a gene; V was cut back by 2 bases and J by 3 bases. In DNA form, the CDR3 reads TGTGCCAGCAGCCAACGGACTAGCGCTACAGATACGCAGTATTTT. Encoded protein: CASSQRTSATDTQYF.

This chain links TRBV7-2 with TRBJ1-2; 7 positions agree with TRBD1. This CDR3 is 16 amino acids long. CDR1 is SGHTA and CDR2 is FQGNSA in the germline V gene. The junction had 12 bases not matched to a gene; V was cut back by 5 bases and J by 3 bases. The CDR3 DNA sequence: TGTGCCAGCAGCGTGTACTTGACCGGGACAGACTATGGCTACACCTTC. It codes for CASSVYLTGTDYGYTF.

The gene calls are TRBV27 and TRBJ2-7; 9 positions agree with TRBD2. Germline CDR1 is MNHEY and CDR2 is SMNVEV (reference sequence). V trimming: 3 bases; J trimming: 5 bases; junction bases outside the gene matches: 2. CDR3 size: 13 residues. The DNA for the CDR3 is TGTGCCAGCAGTTTGGTAGCGGGAGACGAGCAGTACTTC. Translating it yields CASSLVAGDEQYF.

The J gene is TRBJ1-1, the V gene TRBV18; possibly TRBD1 for D (5 bases). Trimming removed 2 bases at V and 4 bases at J, with 11 bases between. This CDR3 comprises 14 residues. CDR1 and CDR2 (germline): KGHSH, LQKENI. The CDR3 DNA reads as TGTGCCAGCTCACCAGGGGGGGGTGGCACTGAAGCTTTCTTT. It is translated as CASSPGGGGTEAFF.

Here the CDR3 DNA reads TGTGCCACCCGGGGACCCACAGGGGATAGCTACAATGAGCAGTTCTTC. Protein product: CATRGPTGDSYNEQFF. The chain uses TRBV19 and TRBJ2-1; 7 bases align to TRBD1. Germline V gene data show CDR1 as LNHDA and CDR2 as SQIVND (reference sequence). Losses at the gene ends were 10 bases for V and 3 bases for J; bases not matched to a gene: 15. CDR3 size: 16 residues.

This chain links TRBV5-1 with TRBJ2-1, with D unclear. CDR1 and CDR2 (germline): SGHRS, YFSETQ. The CDR3 is made up of 14 amino acids. Trimming took off 4 bases at V and 8 bases at J, with 16 bases between the two ends. The CDR3: CASSLTGWSDEQFF. CDR3 DNA sequence: TGCGCCAGCAGCCTGACTGGATGGAGCGATGAGCAGTTCTTC. Combining the CDR3 with reference TRBV5-1 and TRBJ2-1 gives the whole variable domain KAGVTQTPRYLIKTRGQQVTLSCSPISGHRSVSWYQQTPGQGLQFLFEYFSETQRNKGNFPGRFSGRQFSNSRSEMNVSTLELGDSALYLCASSLTGWSDEQFFGPGTRLTVL.

The V and J genes are TRBV7-3 and TRBJ2-5, with 7 bases lining up with TRBD2. From germline, CDR1 is SGHTA and CDR2 FQGTGA. The CDR3 is 15 residues long. After removal of 0 bases from V and 1 base from J, the junction contained 2 bases not matched to a gene. CDR3 sequence (DNA): TGTGCCAGCAGCTTAACCGGGAGGATCCAAGAGACCCAGTACTTC. As protein: CASSLTGRIQETQYF.

The chain uses TRBV6-5 and TRBJ1-2; 8 positions agree with TRBD1. The junction had 11 bases not matched to a gene; V was cut back by 11 bases and J by 6 bases. CDR1 MNHEY and CDR2 SVGAGI come from the germline V gene. The CDR3 covers 13 residues. The CDR3 DNA reads as TGTGCCGCGCGGACAGGGCGCGGCGATGGCTACACCTTC. Its protein product is CAARTGRGDGYTF.

V and J are TRBV7-9 and TRBJ2-2, with D maybe TRBD1 (6 bases). V dropped 4 bases and J dropped 3 bases, with 15 bases sitting between them. This CDR3 contains 16 residues. CDR1 and CDR2 from the germline V gene are SEHNR and FQNEAQ (reference sequence). The CDR3 DNA reads as TGTGCCAGCAGCTCCCTGGACAGAGTCCACACCGGGGAGCTGTTTTTT. It specifies CASSSLDRVHTGELFF.

The rearrangement uses TRBV7-2 and TRBJ2-7; D is possibly TRBD1 (5 bases). The CDR3 spans 13 residues. Germline V gene lookup returns CDR1 SGHTA and CDR2 FQGNSA. V was shortened by 5 bases and J by 6 bases, with 14 bases between the two germline ends. The CDR3 nucleotides read TGTGCCAGCAGCCCAACTCAGGGCCGCGAGCAGTACTTC. This translates into CASSPTQGREQYF.

This clone is medium-sized in the sample. The V and J genes are TRBV28 and TRBJ2-7; D is possibly TRBD2 (5 bases). The V gene lost 4 bases and the J gene lost 4 bases, with 8 bases spanning the gap. Germline-derived CDR1 and CDR2 are MDHEN and SYDVKM. The CDR3 covers 12 residues. The CDR3 nucleotides read TGTGCCAGCAGTTGGCGGGTTTACGAGCAGTACTTC. It encodes CASSWRVYEQYF.

The chain carries TRBV6-1 and TRBJ1-1, with D hard to call. Germline CDR1 is MNHNS and CDR2 is SASEGT. Trimming took off 6 bases at V and 5 bases at J, with 13 bases between the two ends. This CDR3 is built from 13 residues. CDR3 amino acids: CASRSTRETEAFF. The CDR3 region has the DNA TGTGCCAGCAGATCGACCCGGGAGACTGAAGCTTTCTTT.

This clone was seen only once. This chain joins TRBV18 and TRBJ2-7, with TRBD1 identical over 10 bases. Germline V gene sequence: CDR1 KGHSH, CDR2 LQKENI. V shed 3 bases and J 5 bases; nucleotides not matched to a gene: 1. This CDR3 comprises 13 residues. As DNA, the CDR3 is TGTGCCAGCTCACCGGGACAGGGGAACGAGCAGTACTTC. Translating it yields CASSPGQGNEQYF.

There are a few counts of this clone. This sequence joins TRBV11-3 and TRBJ2-7, with D perhaps TRBD2 (5 bases). From germline, CDR1 is SGHNT and CDR2 YENEEA. The CDR3 is 13 amino acids. With 6 bases removed from V and 6 bases from J, the gap between germline ends came to 15 bases. CDR3 bases: TGTGCCAGCAGATTCGTGGAGGTCAGCGAGCAGTACTTC. This sequence encodes CASRFVEVSEQYF.

V gene TRBV29-1 combines with J gene TRBJ2-7, with 8 bases aligning to TRBD1. Germline V lookup: CDR1 SQVTM, CDR2 ANQGSEA. With 6 bases clipped from V and 3 bases from J, the junction kept 13 bases outside the gene matches. The CDR3 covers 15 residues. The CDR3 DNA follows: TGCAGCGTGCAAGAAGGGACAGGTTTTGGCTACGAGCAGTACTTC. This sequence encodes CSVQEGTGFGYEQYF.

This clone came up once. The gene calls are TRBV27 and TRBJ2-6; TRBD1 might be the D (5 bases). This CDR3 has 19 residues. Trimming shortened V by 2 bases and J by 8 bases, and 25 bases separated the two germline ends. From germline, CDR1 is MNHEY and CDR2 SMNVEV (reference sequence). The CDR3 reads CASSLRPTDKGALPNVLTF. The CDR3 DNA sequence: TGTGCCAGCAGTTTAAGGCCGACCGACAAAGGGGCTCTGCCCAACGTCCTGACTTTC.

V is TRBV19 and J is TRBJ1-2, with 8 bases identical to TRBD1. Trimming at V came to 3 bases and at J to 5 bases, leaving 5 bases not matched to a gene. This CDR3 spans 14 amino acids. The V gene's germline CDR1 is LNHDA and CDR2 SQIVND (reference sequence). CDR3 region: CASSMGRGPYGYTF. The CDR3 DNA is TGTGCCAGTAGTATGGGCAGGGGGCCTTATGGCTACACCTTC.

V and J are TRBV7-6 and TRBJ2-1; 10 bases agree with TRBD2. Losses at the gene ends were 5 bases for V and 6 bases for J; bases not matched to a gene: 16. The CDR3 consists of 18 residues. Germline values: CDR1 SGHVS, CDR2 FNYEAQ. CDR3 sequence: CASSLVASGSPPSNEQFF. The CDR3 DNA reads as TGTGCCAGCAGCCTCGTGGCTAGCGGGAGCCCGCCGAGCAATGAGCAGTTCTTC. Combining the CDR3 with reference TRBV7-6 and TRBJ2-1 gives the whole variable domain GAGVSQSPRYKVTKRGQDVALRCDPISGHVSLYWYRQALGQGPEFLTYFNYEAQQDKSGLPNDRFSAERPEGSISTLTIQRTEQRDSAMYRCASSLVASGSPPSNEQFFGPGTRLTVL.